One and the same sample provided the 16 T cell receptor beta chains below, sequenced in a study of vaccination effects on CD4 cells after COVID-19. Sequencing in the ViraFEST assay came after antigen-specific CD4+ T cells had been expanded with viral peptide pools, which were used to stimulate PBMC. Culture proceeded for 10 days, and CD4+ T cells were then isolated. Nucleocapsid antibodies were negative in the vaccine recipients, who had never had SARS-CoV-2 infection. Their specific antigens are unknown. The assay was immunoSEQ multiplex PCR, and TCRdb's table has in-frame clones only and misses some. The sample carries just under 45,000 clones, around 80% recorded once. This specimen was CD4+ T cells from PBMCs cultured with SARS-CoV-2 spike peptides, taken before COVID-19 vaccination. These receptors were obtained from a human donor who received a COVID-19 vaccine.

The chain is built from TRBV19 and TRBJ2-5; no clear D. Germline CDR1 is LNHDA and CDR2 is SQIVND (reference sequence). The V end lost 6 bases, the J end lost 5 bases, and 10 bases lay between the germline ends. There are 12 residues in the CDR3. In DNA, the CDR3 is TGTGCCAGTAGGGCCGACCCCGAGACCCAGTACTTC. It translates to CASRADPETQYF. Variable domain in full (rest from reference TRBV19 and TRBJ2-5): DGGITQSPKYLFRKEGQNVTLSCEQNLNHDAMYWYRQDPGQGLRLIYYSQIVNDFQKGDIAEGYSVSREKKESFPLTVTSAQKNPTAFYLCASRADPETQYFGPGTRLLVL.

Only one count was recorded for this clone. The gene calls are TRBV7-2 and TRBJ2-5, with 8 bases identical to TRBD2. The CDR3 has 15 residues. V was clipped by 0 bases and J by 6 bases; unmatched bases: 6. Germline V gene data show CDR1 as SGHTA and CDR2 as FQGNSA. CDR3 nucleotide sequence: TGTGCCAGCAGCTTAGCGGGACTAGGTTCTCAGACCCAGTACTTC. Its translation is CASSLAGLGSQTQYF.

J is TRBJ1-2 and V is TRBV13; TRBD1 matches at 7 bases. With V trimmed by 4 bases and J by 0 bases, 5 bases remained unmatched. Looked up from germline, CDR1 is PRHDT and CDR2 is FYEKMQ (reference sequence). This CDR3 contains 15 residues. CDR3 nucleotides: TGTGCCAGCAGCTCAACCGGGACAGCTAACTATGGCTACACCTTC. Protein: CASSSTGTANYGYTF.

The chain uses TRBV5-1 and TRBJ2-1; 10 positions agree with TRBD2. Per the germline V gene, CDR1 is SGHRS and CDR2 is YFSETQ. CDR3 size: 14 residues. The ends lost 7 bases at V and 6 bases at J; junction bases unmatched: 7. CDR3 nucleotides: TGCGCCAGCTACCTAGCGGGGGCCCTCAATGAGCAGTTCTTC. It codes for CASYLAGALNEQFF.

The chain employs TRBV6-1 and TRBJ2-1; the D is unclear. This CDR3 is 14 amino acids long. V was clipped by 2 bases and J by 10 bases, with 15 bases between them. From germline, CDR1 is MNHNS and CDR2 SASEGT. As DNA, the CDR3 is TGTGCCAGCAGTGAATGGGGAAAGACGGAAGAGCAGTTCTTC. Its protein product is CASSEWGKTEEQFF.

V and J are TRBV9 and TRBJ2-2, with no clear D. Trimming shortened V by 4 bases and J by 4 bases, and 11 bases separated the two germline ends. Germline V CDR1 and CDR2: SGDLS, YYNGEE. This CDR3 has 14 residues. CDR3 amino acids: CASSSSTVTGELFF. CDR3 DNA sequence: TGTGCCAGCAGCTCTTCGACGGTCACCGGGGAGCTGTTTTTT. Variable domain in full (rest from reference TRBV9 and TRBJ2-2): DSGVTQTPKHLITATGQRVTLRCSPRSGDLSVYWYQQSLDQGLQFLIQYYNGEERAKGNILERFSAQQFPDLHSELNLSSLELGDSALYFCASSSSTVTGELFFGEGSRLTVL.

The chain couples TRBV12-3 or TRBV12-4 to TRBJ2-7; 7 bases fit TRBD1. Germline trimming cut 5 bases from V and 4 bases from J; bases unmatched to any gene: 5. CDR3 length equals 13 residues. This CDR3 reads CASSIEQGYEQYV. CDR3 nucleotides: TGTGCCAGCAGTATTGAACAGGGGTACGAGCAGTACGTC.

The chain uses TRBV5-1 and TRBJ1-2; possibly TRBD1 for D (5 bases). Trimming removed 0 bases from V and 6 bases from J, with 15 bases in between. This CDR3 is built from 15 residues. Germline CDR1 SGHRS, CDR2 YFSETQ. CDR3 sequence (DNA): TGCGCCAGCAGCTTGGGGTGGGGCCCCTTGGATGGCTACACCTTC. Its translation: CASSLGWGPLDGYTF.

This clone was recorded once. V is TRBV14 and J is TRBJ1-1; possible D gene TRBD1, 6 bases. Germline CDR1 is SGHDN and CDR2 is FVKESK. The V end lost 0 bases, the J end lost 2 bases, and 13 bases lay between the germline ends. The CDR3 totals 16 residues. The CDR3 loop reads CASSQEWGQINTEAFF. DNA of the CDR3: TGTGCCAGCAGCCAAGAATGGGGACAAATTAACACTGAAGCTTTCTTT.

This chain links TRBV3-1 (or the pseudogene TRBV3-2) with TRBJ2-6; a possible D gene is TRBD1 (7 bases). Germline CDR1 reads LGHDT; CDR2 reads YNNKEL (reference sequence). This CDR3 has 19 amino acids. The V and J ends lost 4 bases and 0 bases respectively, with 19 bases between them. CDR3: CASSPEGGTVFSGANVLTF. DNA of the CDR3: TGTGCCAGCAGCCCCGAAGGCGGGACAGTATTCTCTGGGGCCAACGTCCTGACTTTC.

In DNA, the CDR3 is TGTGCCAGCAACGGACAGGGGACAGATACGCAGTATTTT. Translating gives CASNGQGTDTQYF. V is TRBV2 and J is TRBJ2-3; 9 bases fit TRBD1. Germline V gene data show CDR1 as SNHLY and CDR2 as FYNNEI. Germline trimming cut 7 bases from V and 3 bases from J; bases unmatched to any gene: 2. This CDR3 has 13 residues. Together with reference TRBV2 and TRBJ2-3, the CDR3 gives the full variable domain: EPEVTQTPSHQVTQMGQEVILRCVPISNHLYFYWYRQILGQKVEFLVSFYNNEISEKSEIFDDQFSVERPDGSNFTLKIRSTKLEDSAMYFCASNGQGTDTQYFGPGTRLTVL.

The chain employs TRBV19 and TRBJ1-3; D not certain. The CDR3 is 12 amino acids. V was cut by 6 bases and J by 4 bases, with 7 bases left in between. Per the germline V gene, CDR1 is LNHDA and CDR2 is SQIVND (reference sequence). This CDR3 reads CASSRNGNTIYF. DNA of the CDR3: TGTGCCAGTAGCAGAAACGGAAACACCATATATTTT.

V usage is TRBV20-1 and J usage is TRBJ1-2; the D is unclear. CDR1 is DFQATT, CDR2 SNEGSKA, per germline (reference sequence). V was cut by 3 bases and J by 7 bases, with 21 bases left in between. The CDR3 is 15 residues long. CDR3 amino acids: CSASPRLAGESGYTF. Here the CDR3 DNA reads TGCAGTGCTAGTCCCCGGCTGGCGGGCGAGAGTGGCTACACCTTC.

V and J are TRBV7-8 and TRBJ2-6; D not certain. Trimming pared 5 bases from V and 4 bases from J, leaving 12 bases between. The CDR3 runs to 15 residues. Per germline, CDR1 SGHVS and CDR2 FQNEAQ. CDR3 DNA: TGTGCCAGCAGCCCGACCCCTGCCGGGGCCAACGTCCTGACTTTC. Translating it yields CASSPTPAGANVLTF.

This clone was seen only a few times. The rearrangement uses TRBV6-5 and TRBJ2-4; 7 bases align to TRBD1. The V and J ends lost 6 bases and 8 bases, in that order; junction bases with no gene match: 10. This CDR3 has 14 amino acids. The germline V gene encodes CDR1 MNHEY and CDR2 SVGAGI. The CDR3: CASSYDRVRDIQYF. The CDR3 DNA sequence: TGTGCCAGCAGCTACGACAGGGTTAGGGACATTCAGTACTTC.

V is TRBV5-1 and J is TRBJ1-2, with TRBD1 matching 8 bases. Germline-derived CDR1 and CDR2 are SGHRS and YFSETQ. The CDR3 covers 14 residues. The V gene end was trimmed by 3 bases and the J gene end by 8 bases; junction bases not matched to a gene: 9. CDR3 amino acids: CASSYGLQGEGYTF. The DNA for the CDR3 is TGCGCCAGCAGCTACGGGTTACAGGGGGAGGGCTACACCTTC. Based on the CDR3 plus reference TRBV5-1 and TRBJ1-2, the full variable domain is KAGVTQTPRYLIKTRGQQVTLSCSPISGHRSVSWYQQTPGQGLQFLFEYFSETQRNKGNFPGRFSGRQFSNSRSEMNVSTLELGDSALYLCASSYGLQGEGYTFGSGTRLTVV.